This T cell receptor beta chain appears in the sequencing data of a study of CD8 T cells in ankylosing spondylitis. One entry per CDR3 protein, called by TCRdb with MiXCR from the 5' RACE reads. The repertoire includes 200,000 to 250,000 distinct CDR3 sequences, around 25% of them detected once, and less than 8.5% sits in the top ten. Concerning this clonotype: Antigen unknown.

Study-level results: What seemed typical of ankylosing spondylitis blood was a TCR beta motif built from roughly eight highly homologous variants. Relatively scarce in peripheral blood, disease-linked clones were CD8+.

J lost 5 bases, V lost 2 bases, and 8 bases had no gene match. This CDR3 has 17 residues. Germline V CDR1 and CDR2: KGHSH, LQKENI. The chain uses TRBV18 and TRBJ2-5; 13 positions agree with TRBD2. The sequence was obtained from a male donor with ankylosing spondylitis or in good health (not recorded which). Sequencing was done on a sample of blood, either unsorted or a sorted T cell fraction (not recorded which). Written as DNA, the CDR3 is TGTGCCAGCTCACCAGGACTAGCGGGAGTTCAATCGGAGACCCAGTACTTC. Its translation: CASSPGLAGVQSETQYF.